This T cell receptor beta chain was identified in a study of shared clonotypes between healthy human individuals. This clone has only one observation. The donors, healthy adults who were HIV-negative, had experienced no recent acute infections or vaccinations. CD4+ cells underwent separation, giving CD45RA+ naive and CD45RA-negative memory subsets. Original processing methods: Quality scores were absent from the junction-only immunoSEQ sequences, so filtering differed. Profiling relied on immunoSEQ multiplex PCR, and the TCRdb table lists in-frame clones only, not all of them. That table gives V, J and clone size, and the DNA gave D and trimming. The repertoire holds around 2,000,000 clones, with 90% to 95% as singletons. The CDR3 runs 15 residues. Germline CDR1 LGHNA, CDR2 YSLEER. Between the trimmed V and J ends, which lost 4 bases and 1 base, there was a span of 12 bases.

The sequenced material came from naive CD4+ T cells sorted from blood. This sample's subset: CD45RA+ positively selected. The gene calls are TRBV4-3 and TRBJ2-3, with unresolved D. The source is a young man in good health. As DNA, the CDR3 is TGCGCCAGCAGCCCAAGTTTCTCGGGCACAGATACGCAGTATTTT. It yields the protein CASSPSFSGTDTQYF.